The 11 T cell receptor beta chains presented below share a single source sample, sequenced in a study of cytomegalovirus exposure and HLA in healthy donors. The PCR was carried out with 60 Vbeta primers and 13 Jbeta primers. This table comes from immunoSEQ multiplex PCR, and its TCRdb copy is limited to in-frame clones, with some not included. The table shows over 150,000 clones, with about 80% occurring only once. Sequenced input: PBMCs. These receptors all come from an older woman in good health and CMV-seropositive.

CDR3 sequence (DNA): TGTGCCAACGGGAATCCCCTCCACTTT. Protein sequence: CANGNPLHF. V gene TRBV6-5 combines with J gene TRBJ1-6; no reliable D call. V was shortened by 10 bases and J by 13 bases, with 8 bases between the two germline ends. The CDR3 is 9 amino acids. CDR1 is MNHEY and CDR2 is SVGAGI in the germline V gene.

The chain couples TRBV9 to TRBJ2-1, with 13 bases fitting TRBD2. The trim removed 0 bases at V and 0 bases at J, leaving 9 bases unmatched. This CDR3 comprises 20 residues. Looked up from germline, CDR1 is SGDLS and CDR2 is YYNGEE. The CDR3, as DNA: TGTGCCAGCAGCGTAGGGACTAGCGGGAGCCCTTTAAGCTCCTACAATGAGCAGTTCTTC. Translating it yields CASSVGTSGSPLSSYNEQFF.

The chain is built from TRBV29-1 and TRBJ1-1; D is unresolved. Germline V gene lookup returns CDR1 SQVTM and CDR2 ANQGSEA. The V end was cut by 6 bases, the J end by 0 bases, with 11 bases between. This CDR3 has 13 residues. The CDR3 region is CSVGSYMNTEAFF. CDR3 nucleotides: TGCAGCGTAGGTAGCTACATGAACACTGAAGCTTTCTTT.

The chain recombines TRBV6-1 with TRBJ1-4; TRBD1 aligns across 9 bases. J gave up 8 bases and V 7 bases, and 5 bases lay outside the gene matches. Looked up from germline, CDR1 is MNHNS and CDR2 is SASEGT. This CDR3 contains 13 residues. CDR3 sequence: CASTRDREEKLFF. The CDR3 region has the DNA TGTGCCAGCACCCGGGACAGGGAGGAAAAACTGTTTTTT.

A few counts support this clone. The genes are TRBV4-1 and TRBJ2-3, with TRBD2 identical over 7 bases. The V gene's germline CDR1 is MGHRA and CDR2 YSYEKL. This CDR3 region has 19 residues. The V and J ends lost 0 bases and 0 bases, in that order; junction bases with no gene match: 12. The CDR3 here is CASSQDLAGETSSTDTQYF. Written as DNA, the CDR3 is TGCGCCAGCAGCCAAGATTTGGCGGGGGAAACCTCTAGCACAGATACGCAGTATTTT.

The V gene is TRBV7-2, the J gene TRBJ2-1; TRBD1 matches at 8 bases. Per the germline V gene, CDR1 is SGHTA and CDR2 is FQGNSA. The CDR3 has 15 residues. Trimming cost V 7 bases and J 5 bases; bases outside gene matches: 10. CDR3 region: CASITRTGLDNEQFF. The CDR3 DNA reads as TGTGCCAGCATCACCCGGACAGGGTTGGACAATGAGCAGTTCTTC.

This clone was counted only a few times. The chain couples TRBV9 to TRBJ2-3, with 8 bases matching TRBD1. Germline trimming cut 0 bases from V and 3 bases from J; bases unmatched to any gene: 3. Germline CDR1 reads SGDLS; CDR2 reads YYNGEE. The length of the CDR3 is 15 residues. The CDR3 nucleotides are TGTGCCAGCAGCGTAGGGACAGGGTTTACAGATACGCAGTATTTT. Protein: CASSVGTGFTDTQYF.

V usage is TRBV6-5 and J usage is TRBJ2-7; 8 nucleotides agree with TRBD1. J gave up 3 bases and V 7 bases, and 8 bases lay outside the gene matches. This CDR3 spans 14 amino acids. Germline V gene data show CDR1 as MNHEY and CDR2 as SVGAGI. The CDR3 region has the DNA TGTGCCAGCACTCAAGCAGGGGGCGGCTACGAGCAGTACTTC. It yields the protein CASTQAGGGYEQYF.

Details on this clone: A junction boundary mismatches the germline segment, possibly from a read error. This chain joins TRBV4-2 and TRBJ1-3, with D tentatively TRBD1 (5 bases). CDR1 is LGHNA, CDR2 YNFKEQ, per germline. This CDR3 is 17 amino acids long. Here the CDR3 reads CASSKEGGRGLGNTIYF. The DNA of the CDR3 is TGTGCCAGCAGCAAAGAGGGTGGTAGGGGACTTGGAAACACCATATATTTT.

The chain has TRBV30 and TRBJ2-2, with TRBD2 matching over 12 bases. Trimming removed 3 bases from V and 4 bases from J; junction bases left unmatched: 9. From germline, CDR1 is GTSNPN and CDR2 SVGIG (reference sequence). The CDR3 runs 17 residues. This CDR3 reads CAWRDGLAGSLTGELFF. DNA of the CDR3: TGTGCCTGGAGAGACGGACTAGCGGGATCTCTCACCGGGGAGCTGTTTTTT. Drawing the rest from reference TRBV30 and TRBJ2-2, the complete variable domain is SQTIHQWPATLVQPVGSPLSLECTVEGTSNPNLYWYRQAAGRGLQLLFYSVGIGQISSEVPQNLSASRPQDRQFILSSKKLLLSDSGFYLCAWRDGLAGSLTGELFFGEGSRLTVL.

The rearrangement links TRBV7-2 to TRBJ2-5; maybe TRBD2 (7 bases). This CDR3 has 14 residues. Germline assignment: CDR1 SGHTA and CDR2 FQGNSA. V dropped 5 bases and J dropped 4 bases, with 14 bases sitting between them. Here the CDR3 reads CASSQARGGETQYF. CDR3 coding DNA: TGTGCCAGCAGCCAAGCGAGGGGGGGAGAGACCCAGTACTTC.